This T cell receptor beta chain was retrieved from a study of early T cells in non-severe SARS-CoV-2 infection. Whole-study context: Sequencing of unsorted whole blood was done on bulk RNA, leaving chains unpaired.

Individual cDNA molecules each received unique molecular identifiers attached to them. TCRdb redid the calling of the 5' RACE reads with MiXCR, one entry per CDR3 protein. The sample has 55,000 or so distinct CDR3 sequences; around an eighth are singletons. The CDR3 length is 15 residues. V shed 3 bases and J shed 4 bases, with 15 bases lying between them. Germline CDR1 is SGHRS and CDR2 is YFSETQ. As for this clonotype: What it binds is not known.

Study-wide results and caveats: VDJdb-based annotation leaned toward anti-spike CD8 responses and missed private and CD4 specificities.

The sequence was collected from an adult who was a healthcare worker with PCR-confirmed SARS-CoV-2 infection or an uninfected control (not recorded which). V and J are TRBV5-1 and TRBJ2-3; D possibly corresponds to TRBD2 (5 bases). Sequenced input: whole blood. CDR3 nucleotide sequence: TGCGCCAGCAGCTCCTTCTCGGGGAGAGCAGATACGCAGTATTTT. Encoded protein: CASSSFSGRADTQYF.